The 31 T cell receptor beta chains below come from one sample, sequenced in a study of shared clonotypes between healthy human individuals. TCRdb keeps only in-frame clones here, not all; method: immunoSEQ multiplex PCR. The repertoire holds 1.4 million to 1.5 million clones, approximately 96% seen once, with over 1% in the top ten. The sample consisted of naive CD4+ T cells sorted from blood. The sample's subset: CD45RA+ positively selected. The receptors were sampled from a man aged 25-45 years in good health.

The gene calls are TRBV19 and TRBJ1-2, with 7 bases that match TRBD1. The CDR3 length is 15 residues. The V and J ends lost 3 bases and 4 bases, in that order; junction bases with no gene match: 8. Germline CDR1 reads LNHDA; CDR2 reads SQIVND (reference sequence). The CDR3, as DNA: TGTGCCAGTAGTATCCTTTCGACAGGGCTCTATGGCTACACCTTC. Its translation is CASSILSTGLYGYTF.

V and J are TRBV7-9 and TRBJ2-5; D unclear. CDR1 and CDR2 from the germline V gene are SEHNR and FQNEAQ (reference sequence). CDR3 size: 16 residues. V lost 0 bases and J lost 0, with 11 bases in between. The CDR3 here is CASSLALMGYQETQYF. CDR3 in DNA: TGTGCCAGCAGCTTAGCACTTATGGGGTACCAAGAGACCCAGTACTTC. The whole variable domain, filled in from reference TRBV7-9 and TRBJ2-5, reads DTGVSQNPRHKITKRGQNVTFRCDPISEHNRLYWYRQTLGQGPEFLTYFQNEAQLEKSRLLSDRFSAERPKGSFSTLEIQRTEQGDSAMYLCASSLALMGYQETQYFGPGTRLLVL.

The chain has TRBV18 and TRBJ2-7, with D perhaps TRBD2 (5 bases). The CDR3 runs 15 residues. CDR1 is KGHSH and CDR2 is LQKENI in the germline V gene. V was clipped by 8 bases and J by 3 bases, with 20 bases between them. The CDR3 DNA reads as TGTGCCAGCCTTCCTGGCGCAGTCGCGGGCTACGAGCAGTACTTC. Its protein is CASLPGAVAGYEQYF.

The CDR3 nucleotides are TGTGCCAGCAGCCCCTTTCCGGGCCTAGAGCGGGAGACCCAGTACTTC. Translating gives CASSPFPGLERETQYF. The genes are TRBV7-2 and TRBJ2-5; a weak D match, TRBD2 (5 bases). There are 16 residues in the CDR3. V lost 5 bases, J lost 5 bases, and 21 bases lay in between. CDR1 and CDR2 (germline): SGHTA, FQGNSA. The full variable domain, completed using reference TRBV7-2 and TRBJ2-5, is GAGVSQSPSNKVTEKGKDVELRCDPISGHTALYWYRQSLGQGLEFLIYFQGNSAPDKSGLPSDRFSAERTGGSVSTLTIQRTQQEDSAVYLCASSPFPGLERETQYFGPGTRLLVL.

As DNA, the CDR3 is TGTGCCAGCAGCTCTTCGACGATGGCCAATGAGCAGTTCTTC. Translated: CASSSSTMANEQFF. The gene calls are TRBV7-9 and TRBJ2-1; D uncertain. The length of the CDR3 is 14 residues. Germline CDR1 is SEHNR and CDR2 is FQNEAQ (reference sequence). The V end lost 4 bases, the J end lost 6 bases, and 13 bases lay between the germline ends.

CDR3 coding DNA: TGTGCCAGCTCACCACCTGCTAGCGGGACCGCCGAGCAGTACTTC. Translated: CASSPPASGTAEQYF. This chain joins TRBV18 and TRBJ2-7; 9 bases map to TRBD2. V was pared by 0 bases and J by 6 bases, with 6 bases of the junction left unmatched. Germline loops: CDR1 KGHSH, CDR2 LQKENI. The CDR3 spans 15 residues.

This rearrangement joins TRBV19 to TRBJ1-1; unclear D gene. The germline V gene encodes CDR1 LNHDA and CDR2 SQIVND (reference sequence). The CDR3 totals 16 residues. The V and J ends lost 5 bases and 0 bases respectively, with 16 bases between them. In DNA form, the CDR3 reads TGTGCCAGTAGTCACCTCCGGCAGACCATGAACACTGAAGCTTTCTTT. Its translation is CASSHLRQTMNTEAFF.

The CDR3 DNA reads TGTGCCAGCAGCTTTCTAGGGGGCGAGCAGTACTTC. It yields the protein CASSFLGGEQYF. This chain uses TRBV7-3 with TRBJ2-7; D possibly corresponds to TRBD1 (6 bases). V was trimmed by 3 bases and J by 6 bases, leaving 9 bases between them. Germline-derived CDR1 and CDR2 are SGHTA and FQGTGA. The CDR3 loop spans 12 amino acids.

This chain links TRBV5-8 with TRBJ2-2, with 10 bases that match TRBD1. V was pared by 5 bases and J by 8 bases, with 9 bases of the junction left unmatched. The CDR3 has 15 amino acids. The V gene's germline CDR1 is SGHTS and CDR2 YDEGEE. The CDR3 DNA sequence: TGTGCCAGCAGTCCCGGGACAGGGGTTTCTGGGGAGCTGTTTTTT. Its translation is CASSPGTGVSGELFF.

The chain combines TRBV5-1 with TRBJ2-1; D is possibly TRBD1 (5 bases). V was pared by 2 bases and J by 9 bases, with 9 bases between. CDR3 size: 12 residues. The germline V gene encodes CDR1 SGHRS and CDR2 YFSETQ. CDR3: CASSFDRGEQFF. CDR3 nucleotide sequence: TGCGCCAGCAGCTTTGATAGGGGTGAGCAGTTCTTC.

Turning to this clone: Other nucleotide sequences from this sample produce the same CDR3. The CDR3 protein is CASSLGTSGGDTQYF. The CDR3 coding sequence is TGCGCCAGCAGCTTGGGGACTAGCGGGGGAGATACGCAGTATTTT. V is TRBV5-1 and J is TRBJ2-3; 13 bases are shared with TRBD2. V shed 0 bases, J shed 5 bases, and the junction held 0 bases outside the gene matches. CDR1 is SGHRS, CDR2 YFSETQ, per germline. This CDR3 comprises 15 residues.

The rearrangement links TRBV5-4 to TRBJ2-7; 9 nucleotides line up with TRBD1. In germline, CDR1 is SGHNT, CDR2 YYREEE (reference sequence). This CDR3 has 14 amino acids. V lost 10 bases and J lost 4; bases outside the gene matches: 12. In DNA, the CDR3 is TGTGCCGGCTCCCGGGGACAGGGTCGATACGAGCAGTACTTC. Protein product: CAGSRGQGRYEQYF.

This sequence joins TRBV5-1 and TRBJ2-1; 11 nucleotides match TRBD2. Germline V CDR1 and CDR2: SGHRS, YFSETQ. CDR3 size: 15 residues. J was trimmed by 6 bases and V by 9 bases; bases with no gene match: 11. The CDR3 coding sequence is TGCGCCACCGCTTTAGCGGGAGGGCCTACCAATGAGCAGTTCTTC. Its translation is CATALAGGPTNEQFF.

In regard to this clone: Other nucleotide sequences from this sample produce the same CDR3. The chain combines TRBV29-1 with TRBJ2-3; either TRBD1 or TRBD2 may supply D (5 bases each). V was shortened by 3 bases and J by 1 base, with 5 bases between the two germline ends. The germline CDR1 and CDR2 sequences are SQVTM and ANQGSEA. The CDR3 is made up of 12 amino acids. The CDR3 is CSVEGGTDTQYF. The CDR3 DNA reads TGCAGCGTTGAGGGGGGCACAGATACGCAGTATTTT.

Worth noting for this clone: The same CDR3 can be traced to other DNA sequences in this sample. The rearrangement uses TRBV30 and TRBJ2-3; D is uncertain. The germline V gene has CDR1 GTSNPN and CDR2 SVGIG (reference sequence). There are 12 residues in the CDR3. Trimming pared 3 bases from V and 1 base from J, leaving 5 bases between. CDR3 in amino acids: CAWSPGTDTQYF. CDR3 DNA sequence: TGTGCCTGGAGCCCGGGCACAGATACGCAGTATTTT.

In DNA form, the CDR3 reads TGTGCCAGCAGCCCCCGGGACAGAAATCAGCCCCAGCATTTT. It yields the protein CASSPRDRNQPQHF. This chain uses TRBV28 with TRBJ1-5; 7 bases are shared with TRBD1. CDR3 length: 14 residues. Germline V gene lookup returns CDR1 MDHEN and CDR2 SYDVKM. Losses at the gene ends were 6 bases for V and 4 bases for J; bases not matched to a gene: 6.

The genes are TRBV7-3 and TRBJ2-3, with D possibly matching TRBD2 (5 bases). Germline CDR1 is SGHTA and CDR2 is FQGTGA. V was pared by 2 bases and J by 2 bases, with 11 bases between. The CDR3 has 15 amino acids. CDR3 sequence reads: CASSLDGINTDTQYF. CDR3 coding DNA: TGTGCCAGCAGCTTAGACGGGATAAACACAGATACGCAGTATTTT.

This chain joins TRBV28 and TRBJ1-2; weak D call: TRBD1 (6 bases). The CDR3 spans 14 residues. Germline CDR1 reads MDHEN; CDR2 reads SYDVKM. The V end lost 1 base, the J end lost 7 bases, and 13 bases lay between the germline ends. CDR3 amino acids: CASSLLAGVGGYTF. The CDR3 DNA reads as TGTGCCAGCAGTTTATTGGCAGGGGTTGGTGGCTACACCTTC.

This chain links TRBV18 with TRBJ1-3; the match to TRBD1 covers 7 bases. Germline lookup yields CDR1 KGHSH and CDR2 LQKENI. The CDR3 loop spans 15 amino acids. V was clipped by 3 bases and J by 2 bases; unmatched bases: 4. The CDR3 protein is CASSPGTAPGNTIYF. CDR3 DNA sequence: TGTGCCAGCTCACCCGGGACAGCTCCTGGAAACACCATATATTTT.

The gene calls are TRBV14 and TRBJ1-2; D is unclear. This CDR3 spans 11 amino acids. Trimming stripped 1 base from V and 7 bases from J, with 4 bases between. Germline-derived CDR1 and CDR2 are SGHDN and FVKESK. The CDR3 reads CASSQGSGYTF. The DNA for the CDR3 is TGTGCCAGCAGCCAAGGTTCTGGCTACACCTTC. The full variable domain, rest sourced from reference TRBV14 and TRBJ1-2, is EAGVTQFPSHSVIEKGQTVTLRCDPISGHDNLYWYRRVMGKEIKFLLHFVKESKQDESGMPNNRFLAERTGGTYSTLKVQPAELEDSGVYFCASSQGSGYTFGSGTRLTVV.

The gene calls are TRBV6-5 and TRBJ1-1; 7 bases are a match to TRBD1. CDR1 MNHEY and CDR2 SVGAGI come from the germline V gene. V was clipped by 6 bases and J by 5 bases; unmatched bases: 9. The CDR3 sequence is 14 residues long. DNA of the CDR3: TGTGCCAGCAGGACGCGACAGGGTAGGACTGAAGCTTTCTTT. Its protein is CASRTRQGRTEAFF.

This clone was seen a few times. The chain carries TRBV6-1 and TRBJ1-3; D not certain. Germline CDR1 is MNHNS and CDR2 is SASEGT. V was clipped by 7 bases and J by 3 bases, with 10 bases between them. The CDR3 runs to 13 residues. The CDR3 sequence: CASMKDFGNTIYF. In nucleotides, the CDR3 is TGTGCCAGCATGAAGGACTTTGGAAACACCATATATTTT.

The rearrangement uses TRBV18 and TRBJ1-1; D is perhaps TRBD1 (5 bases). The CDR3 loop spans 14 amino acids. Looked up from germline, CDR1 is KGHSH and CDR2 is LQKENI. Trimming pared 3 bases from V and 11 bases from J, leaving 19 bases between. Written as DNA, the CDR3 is TGTGCCAGCTCACCCCGGGGCTTACCCGGGGGGGCTTTCTTT. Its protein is CASSPRGLPGGAFF.

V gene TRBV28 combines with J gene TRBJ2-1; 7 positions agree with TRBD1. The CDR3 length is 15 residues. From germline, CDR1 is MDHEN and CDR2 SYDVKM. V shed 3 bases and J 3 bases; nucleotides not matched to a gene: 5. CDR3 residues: CASSLRAGGYNEQFF. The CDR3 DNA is TGTGCCAGCAGTTTGCGCGCAGGGGGCTACAATGAGCAGTTCTTC.

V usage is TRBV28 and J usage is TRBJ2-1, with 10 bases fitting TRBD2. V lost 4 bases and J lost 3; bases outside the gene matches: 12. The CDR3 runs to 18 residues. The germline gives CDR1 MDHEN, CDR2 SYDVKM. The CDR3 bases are TGTGCCAGCAGTTCAGCCGCTAGCGGGAGTGATTTCTACAATGAGCAGTTCTTC. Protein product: CASSSAASGSDFYNEQFF.

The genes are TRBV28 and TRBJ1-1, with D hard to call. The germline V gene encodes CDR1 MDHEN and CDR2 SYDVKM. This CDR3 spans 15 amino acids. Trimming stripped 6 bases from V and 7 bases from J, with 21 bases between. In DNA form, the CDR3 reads TGTGCCAGCAGCTCCTCGGGCAGATCAGGTTATGAAGCTTTCTTT. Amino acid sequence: CASSSSGRSGYEAFF.

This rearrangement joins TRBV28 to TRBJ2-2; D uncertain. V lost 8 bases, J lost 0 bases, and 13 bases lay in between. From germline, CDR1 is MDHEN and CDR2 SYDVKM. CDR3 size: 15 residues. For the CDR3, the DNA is TGTGCCAGCGCCCTCCCATTCGCGAACACCGGGGAGCTGTTTTTT. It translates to CASALPFANTGELFF.

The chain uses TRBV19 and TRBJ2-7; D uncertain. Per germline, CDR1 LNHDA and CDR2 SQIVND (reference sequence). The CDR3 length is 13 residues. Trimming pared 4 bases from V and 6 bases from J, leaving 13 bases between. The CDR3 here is CASSNNGQAEQYF. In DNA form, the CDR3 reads TGTGCCAGTAGTAATAATGGGCAGGCCGAGCAGTACTTC.

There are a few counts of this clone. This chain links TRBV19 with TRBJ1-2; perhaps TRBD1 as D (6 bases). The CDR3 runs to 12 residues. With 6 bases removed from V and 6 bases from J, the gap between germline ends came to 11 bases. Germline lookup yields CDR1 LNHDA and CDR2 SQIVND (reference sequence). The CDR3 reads CASRSGEHGYTF. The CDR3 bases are TGTGCCAGTAGATCAGGGGAACATGGCTACACCTTC.

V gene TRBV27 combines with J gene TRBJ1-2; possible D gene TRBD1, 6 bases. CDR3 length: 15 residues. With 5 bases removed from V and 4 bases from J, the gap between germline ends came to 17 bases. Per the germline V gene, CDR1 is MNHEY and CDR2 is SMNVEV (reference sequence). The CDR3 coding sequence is TGTGCCAGCAGTCGCCATCAGAGGGACACCTATGGCTACACCTTC. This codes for CASSRHQRDTYGYTF.

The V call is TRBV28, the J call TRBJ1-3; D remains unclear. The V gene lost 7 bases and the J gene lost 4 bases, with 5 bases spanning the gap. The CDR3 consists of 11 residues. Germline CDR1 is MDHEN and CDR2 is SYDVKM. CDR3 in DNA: TGTGCCAGCATGCTGGGAAACACCATATATTTT. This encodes CASMLGNTIYF.